The 14 T cell receptor beta chains below come from one sample, sequenced in a study of shared clonotypes between healthy human individuals. Generated by immunoSEQ multiplex PCR, the TCRdb table keeps only in-frame clones and is missing some. Of over a million clones listed, around 97% were seen once; the top ten hold about 1%. Sequencing input: naive CD4+ T cells sorted from blood. Subset specified: CD45RA+ positively selected. Source of these receptors: a man aged 30-40 years in good health.

The chain employs TRBV7-2 and TRBJ2-1; 10 bases map to TRBD1. V trimming: 7 bases; J trimming: 4 bases; junction bases outside the gene matches: 7. The CDR3 covers 15 residues. Germline values: CDR1 SGHTA, CDR2 FQGNSA. DNA of the CDR3: TGTGCCAGCACAGGGACAGGGGATGGATACAATGAGCAGTTCTTC. Protein product: CASTGTGDGYNEQFF. Looking up the rest from reference TRBV7-2 and TRBJ2-1 gives the full variable domain: GAGVSQSPSNKVTEKGKDVELRCDPISGHTALYWYRQSLGQGLEFLIYFQGNSAPDKSGLPSDRFSAERTGGSVSTLTIQRTQQEDSAVYLCASTGTGDGYNEQFFGPGTRLTVL.

For this clone: In the same sample, other DNA sequences code for this CDR3. The chain joins TRBV18 to TRBJ2-5; no clear D gene. This CDR3 region has 12 residues. CDR1 and CDR2 (germline): KGHSH, LQKENI. V was pared by 2 bases and J by 2 bases, with 3 bases between. The CDR3 region has the DNA TGTGCCAGCTCACCAGCGCAAGAGACCCAGTACTTC. This gives the protein CASSPAQETQYF.

The J gene is TRBJ2-5, the V gene TRBV2, with D tentatively TRBD1 (6 bases). V lost 8 bases and J lost 5, with 12 bases in between. The germline V gene has CDR1 SNHLY and CDR2 FYNNEI. The CDR3 covers 12 residues. Written as DNA, the CDR3 is TGTGCCAGCGGGGGCCAGGGTGAGACCCAGTACTTC. It codes for CASGGQGETQYF.

In nucleotides, the CDR3 is TGTGCCTGGAGTAACATCTTTAGCACAGATACGCAGTATTTT. It translates to CAWSNIFSTDTQYF. The chain couples TRBV30 to TRBJ2-3, with D hard to call. This CDR3 comprises 14 residues. V was pared by 2 bases and J by 0 bases, with 9 bases between. The V gene's germline CDR1 is GTSNPN and CDR2 SVGIG (reference sequence).

This chain connects TRBV5-1 to TRBJ2-7; 8 bases align to TRBD1. Germline values: CDR1 SGHRS, CDR2 YFSETQ. The CDR3 has 14 residues. The V and J ends lost 5 bases and 7 bases, in that order; junction bases with no gene match: 11. CDR3 protein: CASSPPGQASEQYF. The CDR3 DNA follows: TGCGCCAGCAGTCCACCGGGACAGGCGTCAGAGCAGTACTTC.

The V call is TRBV18, the J call TRBJ2-7, with 8 positions matching TRBD2. This CDR3 region has 18 residues. In germline, CDR1 is KGHSH, CDR2 LQKENI. V lost 3 bases, J lost 3 bases, and 16 bases stayed unmatched. CDR3 amino acids: CASSPPHIAGSPLYEQYF. CDR3 bases: TGTGCCAGCTCACCCCCACACATAGCGGGAAGCCCCCTCTACGAGCAGTACTTC.

This chain connects TRBV5-1 to TRBJ2-2; D is perhaps TRBD1 or TRBD2 (5 bases each). This CDR3 spans 19 amino acids. Germline loops: CDR1 SGHRS, CDR2 YFSETQ. V lost 4 bases and J 0 bases, leaving 22 bases between the germline ends. CDR3: CASSLDGAPMFANTGELFF. Here the CDR3 DNA reads TGCGCCAGCAGCCTAGACGGGGCCCCAATGTTCGCGAACACCGGGGAGCTGTTTTTT.

V gene TRBV9 combines with J gene TRBJ2-6; tentative D call: TRBD1 (6 bases). CDR3 length equals 16 residues. CDR1 and CDR2 from the germline V gene are SGDLS and YYNGEE. The germline V and J ends were trimmed by 3 bases and 0 bases, with 10 bases remaining between them. CDR3 sequence (DNA): TGTGCCAGCAGCGGGACAGCCCGCTCTGGGGCCAACGTCCTGACTTTC. Its translation: CASSGTARSGANVLTF.

V and J are TRBV29-1 and TRBJ2-7, with a possible D match to TRBD2 (6 bases). CDR1 and CDR2 from the germline V gene are SQVTM and ANQGSEA. The CDR3 contains 13 residues. V lost 3 bases, J lost 7 bases, and 16 bases lay in between. CDR3 coding DNA: TGCAGCGTTGAGACGTCGGGAGCACGGGAGCAGTACTTC. Encoded protein: CSVETSGAREQYF.

This chain joins TRBV5-1 and TRBJ2-7; D may match TRBD1 or TRBD2 (5 bases each). CDR1 and CDR2 from the germline V gene are SGHRS and YFSETQ. CDR3 length: 13 residues. V was trimmed by 4 bases and J by 6 bases, leaving 14 bases between them. The CDR3 here is CASSPIPGREQYF. CDR3 coding DNA: TGCGCCAGCAGCCCCATACCGGGACGCGAGCAGTACTTC.

The chain recombines TRBV27 with TRBJ1-1; D perhaps matches TRBD1 (6 bases). Germline V gives CDR1 MNHEY, CDR2 SMNVEV (reference sequence). The CDR3 totals 19 residues. The V and J ends lost 1 base and 2 bases respectively, with 23 bases between them. CDR3 region: CASSLFGFRGPTINTEAFF. The CDR3 DNA reads TGTGCCAGCAGTTTATTCGGTTTCAGGGGCCCTACCATAAACACTGAAGCTTTCTTT.

The chain employs TRBV18 and TRBJ2-2; no definite D call. The CDR3 totals 16 residues. V gave up 1 base and J gave up 4 bases, with 13 bases separating them. From germline, CDR1 is KGHSH and CDR2 LQKENI. CDR3 region: CASSPLMSTGTGELFF. The CDR3, as DNA: TGTGCCAGCTCACCACTCATGTCCACCGGCACCGGGGAGCTGTTTTTT.

J is TRBJ2-2 and V is TRBV7-6; D could derive from TRBD1 or TRBD2 (5 bases each). The germline V gene encodes CDR1 SGHVS and CDR2 FNYEAQ. The V end was cut by 1 base, the J end by 0 bases, with 9 bases between. The CDR3 is made up of 16 amino acids. The CDR3 sequence is CASSLVGPTNTGELFF. CDR3 coding DNA: TGTGCCAGCAGCTTAGTGGGACCCACGAACACCGGGGAGCTGTTTTTT.

The chain employs TRBV6-1 and TRBJ2-1; D may be TRBD2 (6 bases). Trimming stripped 7 bases from V and 9 bases from J, with 16 bases between. CDR1 and CDR2 (germline): MNHNS, SASEGT. This CDR3 comprises 13 residues. CDR3 residues: CASTLETAGEQFF. The CDR3 region has the DNA TGTGCCAGCACCCTCGAGACAGCGGGTGAGCAGTTCTTC.